A single T cell receptor beta chain is shown here with its context. The antigen is unknown. This CDR3 region has 13 residues. V gave up 7 bases and J gave up 1 base; unmatched junction bases: 4. Germline assignment: CDR1 MNHEY and CDR2 SVGAGI. The sample is drawn from a study of cytomegalovirus exposure and HLA in healthy donors. Broader study findings: The classifier reportedly diagnosed cytomegalovirus status with high specificity and sensitivity.

With 60 Vbeta and 13 Jbeta primers, the PCR was carried out. TCRdb's table, derived via immunoSEQ multiplex PCR, lists solely in-frame clones and lacks some. The table records around 70,000 clones, 65% to 85% of them present only once. The sample consisted of PBMCs. The rearrangement links TRBV6-5 to TRBJ2-7, with 7 positions matching TRBD2. The clonotype comes from a man between 65 and 85 years old in good health and CMV-seronegative. As DNA, the CDR3 is TGTGCCAGCATCGGCGGGGGTTCCTACGAGCAGTACTTC. Protein product: CASIGGGSYEQYF.